These 15 T cell receptor beta chains share one sample of origin, sequenced in a study of regulatory T cells in long-lasting Graves disease. Combining iRepertoire HTBI primers with Arm-PCR of CDR3 regions, the authors built TCR beta libraries. TCRdb called the multiplex PCR reads again in MiXCR, with one record for every CDR3 protein. Of a few hundred thousand distinct CDR3 sequences listed, approximately 25% are singletons. Noted time point: persistent/refractory GD, antithyroid drugs over 5 years with positive TRAb. Isolated PBMC RNA provided the starting material for the TCR library. The starting material was peripheral blood mononuclear cells (PBMCs), obtained when the disease was refractory, from a patient treated with antithyroid drugs. These receptors were taken from a woman aged 40 to 55 with Graves disease.

The rearrangement joins TRBV30 to TRBJ2-2; D call uncertain. V was pared by 3 bases and J by 3 bases, with 5 bases between. The germline V gene has CDR1 GTSNPN and CDR2 SVGIG (reference sequence). CDR3 length: 12 amino acids. The CDR3 spells CAWRGYTGELFF. For the CDR3, the DNA is TGTGCCTGGAGGGGGTACACCGGGGAGCTGTTTTTT.

This clonotype was observed at least ten times. The chain joins TRBV7-2 to TRBJ2-7, with D possibly matching TRBD1 (5 bases). V shed 1 base and J shed 4 bases, with 11 bases lying between them. The CDR3 has 14 residues. Looked up from germline, CDR1 is SGHTA and CDR2 is FQGNSA. Written as DNA, the CDR3 is TGTGCCAGCAGCTTAGTAGTAGGGGCATACGAGCAGTACTTC. As protein: CASSLVVGAYEQYF.

This clonotype was counted ten times or more. V and J are TRBV28 and TRBJ2-2; D is possibly TRBD2 (6 bases). Looked up from germline, CDR1 is MDHEN and CDR2 is SYDVKM. The V and J ends lost 6 bases and 2 bases respectively, with 22 bases between them. There are 18 residues in the CDR3. The DNA for the CDR3 is TGTGCCAGCAGCGTATTTGGTGGAGTGCGGGGCAACACCGGGGAGCTGTTTTTT. Protein sequence: CASSVFGGVRGNTGELFF.

The V and J genes are TRBV6-4 and TRBJ2-5; 15 bases map to TRBD2. Germline V gene lookup returns CDR1 MRHNA and CDR2 SNTAGT. CDR3 length: 18 amino acids. V lost 6 bases to trimming and J lost 4 bases; unmatched junction nucleotides: 12. The CDR3 DNA sequence: TGTGCCAGCAGCCCCGGCTTGGGACTAGCGGGAGGTGGAGAGACCCAGTACTTC. As protein: CASSPGLGLAGGGETQYF.

This clonotype came up a few times. This CDR3 reads CASSSVVGRSSYEQYF. The CDR3 DNA reads TGTGCCAGCAGCTCAGTGGTGGGTCGTAGCTCCTACGAGCAGTACTTC. The chain joins TRBV7-9 to TRBJ2-7; D remains unclear. V gave up 4 bases and J gave up 0 bases, with 16 bases separating them. Looked up from germline, CDR1 is SEHNR and CDR2 is FQNEAQ (reference sequence). The CDR3 extends over 16 amino acids.

There are a few counts of this clonotype. This chain links TRBV12-3 or TRBV12-4 with TRBJ2-1, with D possibly TRBD1 on 5 matching bases. V gave up 6 bases and J gave up 7 bases, with 28 bases separating them. This CDR3 spans 18 amino acids. DNA for the CDR3: TGTGCCAGCAGGCCCGGTTCTTGGGCAGGGCCAACTTATAATGAGCAGTTCTTC. It is translated as CASRPGSWAGPTYNEQFF.

This clonotype showed up just a few times. This chain uses TRBV5-1 with TRBJ2-7; D may be TRBD1 (5 bases). Deletions cut 5 bases from V and 9 bases from J, with 12 bases between. Germline V gives CDR1 SGHRS, CDR2 YFSETQ. CDR3 length: 11 amino acids. The CDR3 protein is CASSSQGLQYF. CDR3 nucleotide sequence: TGCGCCAGCAGTTCCCAGGGATTGCAGTACTTC.

This chain uses TRBV6-1 with TRBJ2-7; possibly TRBD2 for D (6 bases). Germline V lookup: CDR1 MNHNS, CDR2 SASEGT. This CDR3 region has 13 residues. CDR3: CPIGTGDSYEQYF. In nucleotides, the CDR3 is TGTCCCATCGGGACGGGGGACTCCTACGAGCAGTACTTC.

This clonotype was seen at least ten times. V is TRBV6-1 and J is TRBJ2-5; no definite D call. Germline-derived CDR1 and CDR2 are MNHNS and SASEGT. The CDR3 has 13 amino acids. Between the trimmed V and J ends, which lost 8 bases and 3 bases, there was a span of 13 bases. The CDR3 reads CASASEGKETQYF. CDR3 DNA sequence: TGTGCCAGCGCGAGCGAAGGAAAAGAGACCCAGTACTTC.

This clonotype turned up a few times. V and J are TRBV2 and TRBJ2-7; 14 bases are a match to TRBD2. Looked up from germline, CDR1 is SNHLY and CDR2 is FYNNEI. The length of the CDR3 is 18 residues. V gave up 6 bases and J gave up 5 bases; unmatched junction bases: 15. The CDR3 nucleotides are TGTGCCAGCAGCCGTCGACTAGCGGGAGGGCCTAGGGTGAACGAGCAGTACTTC. Its translation is CASSRRLAGGPRVNEQYF.

This clonotype was recorded many times. This chain links TRBV6-2 or TRBV6-3 with TRBJ2-5; D not certain. Trimming stripped 0 bases from V and 1 base from J, with 6 bases between. Germline assignment: CDR1 MNHEY and CDR2 SVGEGT. CDR3 length: 14 residues. DNA for the CDR3: TGTGCCAGCAGTTACTCCGACATCCAAGAGACCCAGTACTTC. This sequence encodes CASSYSDIQETQYF.

This clonotype was recorded many times. It is likely a read error: a sequence one base away is far more abundant. The CDR3 here is CASRRSYEQYF. CDR3 bases: TGTGCCAGCAGGAGGTCCTACGAGCAGTACTTC. The chain links TRBV11-2 to TRBJ2-7; the D is unclear. The CDR3 is 11 amino acids. V lost 6 bases and J 1 base, leaving 4 bases between the germline ends. Germline V gene sequence: CDR1 SGHAT, CDR2 FQNNGV.

This clonotype was detected ten times or more. The rearrangement joins TRBV28 to TRBJ2-7; 7 bases line up with TRBD1. V trimming: 5 bases; J trimming: 3 bases; junction bases outside the gene matches: 7. The CDR3 is 14 residues long. The germline V gene has CDR1 MDHEN and CDR2 SYDVKM. CDR3 region: CASSEGTVVYEQYF. The CDR3 nucleotides are TGTGCCAGCAGTGAAGGGACAGTAGTCTACGAGCAGTACTTC.

This clonotype has only a few counts. CDR3 residues: CSVVGGSAGYTF. The CDR3 region has the DNA TGCAGCGTTGTGGGGGGTTCCGCTGGCTACACCTTC. This chain connects TRBV29-1 to TRBJ1-2; a possible D gene is TRBD1 (5 bases). Trimming left V 4 bases short and J 7 bases short, with 13 bases between. The CDR3 is 12 residues long. The germline gives CDR1 SQVTM, CDR2 ANQGSEA.

The chain links TRBV10-2 to TRBJ2-7; D unclear. V was pared by 6 bases and J by 5 bases, with 14 bases between. Germline loops: CDR1 WSHSY, CDR2 SAAADI. This CDR3 region has 13 residues. The CDR3 region has the DNA TGCGCCAGCAGCCTGGGGATCGAGGACGAGCAGTACTTC. Translating gives CASSLGIEDEQYF.